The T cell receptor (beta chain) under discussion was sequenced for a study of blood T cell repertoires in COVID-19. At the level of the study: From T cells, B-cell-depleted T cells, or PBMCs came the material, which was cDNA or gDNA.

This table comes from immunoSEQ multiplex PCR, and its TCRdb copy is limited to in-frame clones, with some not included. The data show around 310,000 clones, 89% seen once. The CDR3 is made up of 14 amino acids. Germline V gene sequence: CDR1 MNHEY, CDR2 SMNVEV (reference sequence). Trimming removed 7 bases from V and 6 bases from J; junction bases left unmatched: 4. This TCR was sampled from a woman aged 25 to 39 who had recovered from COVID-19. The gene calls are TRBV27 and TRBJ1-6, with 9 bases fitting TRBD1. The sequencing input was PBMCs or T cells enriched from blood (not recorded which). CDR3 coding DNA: TGTGCCAGCAAACGACAGGGGGTTAATTCACCCCTCCACTTT. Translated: CASKRQGVNSPLHF.